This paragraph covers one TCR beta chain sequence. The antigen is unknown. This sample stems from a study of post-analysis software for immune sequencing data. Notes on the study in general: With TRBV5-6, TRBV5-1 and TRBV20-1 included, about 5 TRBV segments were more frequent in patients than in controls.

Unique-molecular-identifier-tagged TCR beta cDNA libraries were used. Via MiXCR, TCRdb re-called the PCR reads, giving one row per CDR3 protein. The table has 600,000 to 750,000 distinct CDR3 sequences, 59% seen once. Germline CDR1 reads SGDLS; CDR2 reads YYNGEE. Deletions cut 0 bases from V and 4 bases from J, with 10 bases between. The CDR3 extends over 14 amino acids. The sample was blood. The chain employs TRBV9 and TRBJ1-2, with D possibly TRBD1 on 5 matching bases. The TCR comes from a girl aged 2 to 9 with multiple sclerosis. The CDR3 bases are TGTGCCAGCAGCGTAGTGGGGGTCCCCTATGGCTACACCTTC. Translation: CASSVVGVPYGYTF.